This T cell receptor (beta chain) was retrieved from a study of control samples from healthy donors and cancer patients. Clones were read by immunoSEQ multiplex PCR, and TCRdb kept only the in-frame ones, dropping some. The table shows 150,000 to 200,000 clones, with around nine tenths occurring only once. Unmatched junction bases numbered 12, after V lost 6 bases and J lost 2 bases. There are 17 residues in the CDR3. CDR1 and CDR2 (germline): LNHDA, SQIVND (reference sequence). This sequence was found in a man younger than 40 in good health. V usage is TRBV19 and J usage is TRBJ2-5, with 10 bases matching TRBD2. Sequenced: blood. For the CDR3, the DNA is TGTGCCAGTAGCCTTCCACTAGCGGGGAGGGGTCAAGAGACCCAGTACTTC. This encodes CASSLPLAGRGQETQYF.